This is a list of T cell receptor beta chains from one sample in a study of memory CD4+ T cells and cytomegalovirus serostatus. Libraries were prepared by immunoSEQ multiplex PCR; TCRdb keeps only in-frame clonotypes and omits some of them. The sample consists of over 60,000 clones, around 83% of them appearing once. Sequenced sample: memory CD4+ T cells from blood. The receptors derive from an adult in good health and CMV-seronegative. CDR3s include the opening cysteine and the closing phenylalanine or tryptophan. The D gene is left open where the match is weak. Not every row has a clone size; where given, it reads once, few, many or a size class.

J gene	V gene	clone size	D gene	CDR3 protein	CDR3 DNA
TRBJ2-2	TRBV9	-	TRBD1	CASSVRQGANTGELFF	TGTGCCAGCAGCGTAAGGCAGGGGGCGAACACCGGGGAGCTGTTTTTT
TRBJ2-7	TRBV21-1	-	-	CASSKCAAGGPLVGQYF	TGTGCCAGCAGCAAATGCGCGGCGGGAGGGCCGCTAGTGGGGCAGTACTTC
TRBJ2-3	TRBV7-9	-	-	CASSLDTQYF	TGTGCCAGCAGCTTAGATACGCAGTATTTT
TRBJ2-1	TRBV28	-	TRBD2	CASSSRRPAGGLYSYNEQFF	TGTGCCAGCAGTTCCCGAAGGCCAGCGGGAGGGCTGTACTCCTACAATGAGCAGTTCTTC
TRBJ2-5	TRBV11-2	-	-	CASSPGTRPIQETQYF	TGTGCCAGCAGCCCCGGGACTCGTCCTATACAAGAGACCCAGTACTTC
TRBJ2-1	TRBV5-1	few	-	CASSLASGRWSFGEQFF	TGCGCCAGCAGCTTGGCCAGCGGCAGGTGGAGCTTTGGGGAGCAGTTCTTC
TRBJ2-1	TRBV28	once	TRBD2	CASSPRTSGAYNEQFF	TGTGCCAGCAGCCCCCGGACTAGCGGAGCTTACAATGAGCAGTTCTTC
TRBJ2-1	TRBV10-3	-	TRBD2	CASQKDGSGVYNEQFF	TGTGCCAGCCAAAAAGATGGTAGCGGGGTATACAATGAGCAGTTCTTC
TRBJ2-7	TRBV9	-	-	CASSFRQSSYEQYF	TGTGCCAGCAGCTTCAGACAGTCCTCCTACGAGCAGTACTTC
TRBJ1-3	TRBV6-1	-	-	CASSELREGNTIYF	TGTGCCAGCAGTGAATTAAGGGAGGGAAACACCATATATTTT
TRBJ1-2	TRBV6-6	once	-	CASSSGQSYGYTF	TGTGCCAGCAGCTCCGGACAGAGCTATGGCTACACCTTC
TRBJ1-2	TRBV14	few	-	CASSQVTGRQGYTF	TGTGCCAGCAGCCAGGTGACAGGCCGGCAAGGCTACACCTTC
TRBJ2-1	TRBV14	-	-	CASSFSGDWSSYNEQFF	TGTGCCAGCAGCTTCTCGGGGGACTGGAGCTCCTACAATGAGCAGTTCTTC
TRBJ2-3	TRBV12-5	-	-	CASGFSGPDTQYF	TGTGCTAGTGGTTTTAGCGGACCAGATACGCAGTATTTT
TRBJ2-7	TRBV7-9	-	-	CASSLPGLLSYEQYF	TGTGCCAGCAGCTTACCCGGACTGCTCTCCTACGAGCAGTACTTC
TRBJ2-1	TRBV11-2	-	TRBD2	CASSSLRGGAPNEQFF	TGTGCCAGCAGCTCCCTCCGCGGGGGGGCCCCCAATGAGCAGTTCTTC
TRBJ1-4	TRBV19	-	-	CASSLRLREKLFF	TGTGCCAGTAGTCTTCGCCTTCGAGAAAAACTGTTTTTT
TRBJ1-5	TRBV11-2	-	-	CASSLGPGAHQPQHF	TGTGCCAGCAGCTTAGGGCCGGGGGCACATCAGCCCCAGCATTTT
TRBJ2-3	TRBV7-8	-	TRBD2	CASSLVPSGAGTDTQYF	TGTGCCAGCAGCTTAGTCCCCAGCGGGGCCGGCACAGATACGCAGTATTTT
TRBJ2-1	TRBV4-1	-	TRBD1	CASSQESRGRNEQFF	TGCGCCAGCAGCCAAGAGTCCAGGGGGCGAAATGAGCAGTTCTTC